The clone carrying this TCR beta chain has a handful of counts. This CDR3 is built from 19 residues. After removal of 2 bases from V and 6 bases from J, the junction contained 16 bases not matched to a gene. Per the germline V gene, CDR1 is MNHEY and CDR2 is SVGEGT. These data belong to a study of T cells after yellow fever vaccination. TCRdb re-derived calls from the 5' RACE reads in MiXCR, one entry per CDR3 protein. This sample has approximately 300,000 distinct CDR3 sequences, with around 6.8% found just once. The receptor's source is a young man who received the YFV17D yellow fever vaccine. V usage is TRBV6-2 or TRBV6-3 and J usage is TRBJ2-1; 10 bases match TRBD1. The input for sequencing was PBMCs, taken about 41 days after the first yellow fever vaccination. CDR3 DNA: TGTGCCAGCAGTTACCCGGGGACAGGGGTTAAATTTACGGGCAATGAGCAGTTCTTC. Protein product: CASSYPGTGVKFTGNEQFF.